The 4 T cell receptor beta chains listed next were all sequenced from one sample in a study of T cell repertoires in cytomegalovirus infection. TCRdb used MiXCR to reprocess the reads, holding one entry per CDR3 protein. This sample has hundreds of thousands of distinct CDR3 sequences, with 30% to 40% found just once. No antigens are known for them. Source: cultured PBMCs, taken from culture after CMV antigen stimulation. These TCRs come from a human donor in good health (CMV status not recorded). Some clones in this sample may be carry-over from other donors' samples.

This clonotype appeared many times. V gene TRBV7-8 combines with J gene TRBJ2-3, with 9 bases fitting TRBD2. The CDR3 runs 17 residues. Germline CDR1 reads SGHVS; CDR2 reads FQNEAQ. V trimming: 5 bases; J trimming: 0 bases; junction bases outside the gene matches: 9. CDR3 loop: CASSPMRGGRSTDTQYF. The CDR3 DNA is TGTGCCAGCAGCCCTATGCGGGGGGGCCGAAGCACAGATACGCAGTATTTT. The variable domain in full, completed from reference TRBV7-8 and TRBJ2-3, reads GAGVSQSPRYKVAKRGQDVALRCDPISGHVSLFWYQQALGQGPEFLTYFQNEAQLDKSGLPSDRFFAERPEGSVSTLKIQRTQQEDSAVYLCASSPMRGGRSTDTQYFGPGTRLTVL.

V and J are TRBV20-1 and TRBJ2-5; 8 bases align to TRBD2. Germline-derived CDR1 and CDR2 are DFQATT and SNEGSKA (reference sequence). The CDR3 spans 13 residues. With V trimmed by 8 bases and J by 8 bases, 13 bases remained unmatched. For the CDR3, the DNA is TGCAGTCTTTTGGGACTAGATGAGGAAACCCAGTACTTC. Its protein product is CSLLGLDEETQYF.

The genes are TRBV7-9 and TRBJ1-4, with a weak D call TRBD1 (5 bases). CDR3 length: 14 amino acids. V was pared by 6 bases and J by 2 bases, with 10 bases between. Per the germline V gene, CDR1 is SEHNR and CDR2 is FQNEAQ (reference sequence). CDR3 residues: CASSPGQTNEKLFF. CDR3 sequence (DNA): TGTGCCAGCAGTCCAGGGCAGACTAATGAAAAACTGTTTTTT. The full variable domain, completed using reference TRBV7-9 and TRBJ1-4, is DTGVSQNPRHKITKRGQNVTFRCDPISEHNRLYWYRQTLGQGPEFLTYFQNEAQLEKSRLLSDRFSAERPKGSFSTLEIQRTEQGDSAMYLCASSPGQTNEKLFFGSGTQLSVL.

This clonotype was seen more than once but under ten times. The chain links TRBV7-6 to TRBJ2-3, with D unclear. Per germline, CDR1 SGHVS and CDR2 FNYEAQ. The CDR3 has 16 residues. V was clipped by 5 bases and J by 0 bases, with 15 bases between them. CDR3 sequence reads: CASSRPRAVSTDTQYF. The CDR3 region has the DNA TGTGCCAGCAGCCGACCCCGGGCAGTTAGCACAGATACGCAGTATTTT.